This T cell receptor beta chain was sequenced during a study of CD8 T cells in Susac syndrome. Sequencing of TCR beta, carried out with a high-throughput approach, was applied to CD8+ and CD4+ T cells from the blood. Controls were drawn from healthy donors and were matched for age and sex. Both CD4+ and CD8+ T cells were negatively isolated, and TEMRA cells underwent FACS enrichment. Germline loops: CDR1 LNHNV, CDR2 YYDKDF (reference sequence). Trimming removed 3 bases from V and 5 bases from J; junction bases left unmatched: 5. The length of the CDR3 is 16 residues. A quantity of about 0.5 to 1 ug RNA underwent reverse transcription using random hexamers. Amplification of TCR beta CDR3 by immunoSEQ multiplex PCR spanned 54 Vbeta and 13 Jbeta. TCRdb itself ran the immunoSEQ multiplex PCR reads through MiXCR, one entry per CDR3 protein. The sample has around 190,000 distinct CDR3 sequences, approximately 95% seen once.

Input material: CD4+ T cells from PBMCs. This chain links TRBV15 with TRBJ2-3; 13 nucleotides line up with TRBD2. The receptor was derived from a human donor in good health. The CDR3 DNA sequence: TGTGCCACCAGCAGCGGGACTAGCGGGAACGTAGATACGCAGTATTTT. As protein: CATSSGTSGNVDTQYF.